The 21 T cell receptor beta chains given below trace back to one sample, sequenced in a study of shared clonotypes between healthy human individuals. The repertoire was sequenced with immunoSEQ multiplex PCR; TCRdb's copy has only in-frame clones and lacks some. The table has approximately 2,300,000 clones, around 93% seen once. Material: naive CD4+ T cells from PBMCs. Specified subset: CD45RA+ positively selected. The receptors come from a young man in good health. Some clones in this sample may be carry-over from other donors' samples.

The DNA of the CDR3 is TGTGCCAGTAAGACCCCCGGGGGGAGCACAGATACGCAGTATTTT. Residues: CASKTPGGSTDTQYF. The chain recombines TRBV6-1 with TRBJ2-3; 7 positions agree with TRBD2. Germline CDR1 reads MNHNS; CDR2 reads SASEGT. J was trimmed by 0 bases and V by 9 bases; bases with no gene match: 9. CDR3 length equals 15 residues.

The rearrangement links TRBV25-1 to TRBJ1-2; D is undetermined. The CDR3 loop spans 12 amino acids. Trimming cost V 3 bases and J 8 bases, with 10 bases left between them. The V gene's germline CDR1 is MGHDK and CDR2 SYGVNS. The CDR3 spells CASSEETGGYTF. The CDR3, as DNA: TGTGCCAGCAGTGAGGAAACCGGAGGCTACACCTTC.

The gene calls are TRBV7-9 and TRBJ2-5; 7 nucleotides agree with TRBD1. The J call is doubtful: the DNA matches TRBJ2-7 better. The CDR3 consists of 15 residues. Germline lookup yields CDR1 SEHNR and CDR2 FQNEAQ (reference sequence). The CDR3 bases are TGTGCCAGCAGCTTATTCCGGACAGGCTCCTACGAGCAGTACTTC. Protein: CASSLFRTGSYEQYF.

This chain connects TRBV7-6 to TRBJ2-7, with 8 bases matching TRBD2. Germline values: CDR1 SGHVS, CDR2 FNYEAQ. The CDR3 has 14 residues. V lost 1 base to trimming and J lost 4 bases; unmatched junction nucleotides: 3. The CDR3 loop is CASSLGKREYEQYF. DNA of the CDR3: TGTGCCAGCAGCTTAGGCAAGCGGGAGTACGAGCAGTACTTC.

In its sample, this clone was seen once. The V call is TRBV7-9, the J call TRBJ1-1, with TRBD1 identical over 7 bases. V was clipped by 5 bases and J by 2 bases; unmatched bases: 14. This CDR3 is 17 amino acids long. In germline, CDR1 is SEHNR, CDR2 FQNEAQ (reference sequence). The CDR3 loop reads CASSPIPIRDRNTEAFF. In DNA form, the CDR3 reads TGTGCCAGCAGCCCTATCCCCATCCGGGACAGAAACACTGAAGCTTTCTTT.

The chain recombines TRBV6-1 with TRBJ1-1, with D perhaps TRBD1 (5 bases). V was trimmed by 2 bases and J by 4 bases, leaving 14 bases between them. Germline V gives CDR1 MNHNS, CDR2 SASEGT. The CDR3 has 15 residues. For the CDR3, the DNA is TGTGCCAGCAGTGAATCGAGGGGATGGGGCACTGAAGCTTTCTTT. Its translation: CASSESRGWGTEAFF.

This chain uses TRBV6-1 with TRBJ2-7, with 7 bases fitting TRBD2. Trimming cost V 6 bases and J 1 base; bases outside gene matches: 9. The CDR3 sequence is 15 residues long. Per the germline V gene, CDR1 is MNHNS and CDR2 is SASEGT. The CDR3 loop is CASRRAGMQSYEQYF. The CDR3 coding sequence is TGTGCCAGCAGGCGAGCGGGAATGCAGTCCTACGAGCAGTACTTC.

The rearrangement uses TRBV28 and TRBJ1-5; D call uncertain. Looked up from germline, CDR1 is MDHEN and CDR2 is SYDVKM. V dropped 2 bases and J dropped 0 bases, with 8 bases sitting between them. The CDR3 length is 15 residues. The CDR3: CASSLPTHSNQPQHF. The CDR3 region has the DNA TGTGCCAGCAGTTTACCCACCCATAGCAATCAGCCCCAGCATTTT.

The rearrangement joins TRBV9 to TRBJ2-7; TRBD2 aligns across 11 bases. V was pared by 1 base and J by 4 bases, with 4 bases of the junction left unmatched. CDR1 is SGDLS and CDR2 is YYNGEE in the germline V gene. The CDR3 consists of 15 residues. The CDR3 is CASSVLAGGWYEQYF. In DNA, the CDR3 is TGTGCCAGCAGCGTACTAGCGGGAGGATGGTACGAGCAGTACTTC.

This chain joins TRBV6-6 and TRBJ1-5; maybe TRBD1 (6 bases). Trimming pared 7 bases from V and 5 bases from J, leaving 21 bases between. The CDR3 has 16 residues. Germline-derived CDR1 and CDR2 are MNHNY and SVGAGI (reference sequence). In DNA, the CDR3 is TGTGCCAGCATCGGGCAGGGGCGGATGGACCATCAGCCCCAGCATTTT. Protein sequence: CASIGQGRMDHQPQHF.

The V and J genes are TRBV5-4 and TRBJ2-3, with 12 bases that match TRBD2. CDR1 is SGHNT, CDR2 YYREEE, per germline (reference sequence). The CDR3 sequence is 15 residues long. The trim removed 4 bases at V and 4 bases at J, leaving 4 bases unmatched. The CDR3: CASSKLAGGSDTQYF. CDR3 sequence (DNA): TGTGCCAGCAGCAAACTAGCGGGAGGATCAGATACGCAGTATTTT.

The chain couples TRBV18 to TRBJ1-4; 7 positions match TRBD1. The CDR3 runs 16 residues. Unmatched junction bases numbered 8, after V lost 2 bases and J lost 5 bases. The germline gives CDR1 KGHSH, CDR2 LQKENI. The CDR3 region has the DNA TGTGCCAGCTCACCAAGGCAAACAGGGGTGAATGAAAAACTGTTTTTT. Amino acids: CASSPRQTGVNEKLFF.

V gene TRBV28 combines with J gene TRBJ2-1, with D maybe TRBD2 (6 bases). Trimming left V 10 bases short and J 7 bases short, with 17 bases between. The CDR3 extends over 13 amino acids. Germline CDR1 and CDR2: MDHEN and SYDVKM. CDR3 nucleotide sequence: TGTGCCACGGGGGAGAGGGTCAGGAATGAGCAGTTCTTC. As protein: CATGERVRNEQFF.

In this sample, this clone turned up a few times. At the DNA level, this CDR3 is encoded by other sequences in the same sample as well. This chain connects TRBV5-4 to TRBJ2-7, with 7 bases lining up with TRBD1. Trimming removed 2 bases from V and 2 bases from J; junction bases left unmatched: 1. This CDR3 is 13 amino acids long. Germline CDR1 reads SGHNT; CDR2 reads YYREEE (reference sequence). As DNA, the CDR3 is TGTGCCAGCAGCTTCGGACAGGCCTACGAGCAGTACTTC. Translation gives CASSFGQAYEQYF.

This sequence joins TRBV6-6 and TRBJ2-1; no clear D gene. The germline CDR1 and CDR2 sequences are MNHNY and SVGAGI (reference sequence). The CDR3 spans 15 residues. The V end was cut by 6 bases, the J end by 0 bases, with 12 bases between. CDR3 DNA sequence: TGTGCCAGCAGCCTTAGCCCGAGCTCCTACAATGAGCAGTTCTTC. This codes for CASSLSPSSYNEQFF.

This chain connects TRBV5-5 to TRBJ2-5; TRBD2 aligns across 8 bases. The ends lost 0 bases at V and 4 bases at J; junction bases unmatched: 11. Germline V gives CDR1 SGHKS, CDR2 YYEKEE (reference sequence). The CDR3 has 17 amino acids. The CDR3 DNA reads as TGTGCCAGCAGCTTGGCACTCGGAGCGGGAGAAGGAGAGACCCAGTACTTC. It encodes CASSLALGAGEGETQYF.

CDR3 amino acids: CASSLHGQGNQPQHF. The CDR3 DNA reads as TGTGCCAGCAGTTTACACGGACAGGGCAATCAGCCCCAGCATTTT. V is TRBV27 and J is TRBJ1-5; TRBD1 matches at 7 bases. Germline CDR1 and CDR2: MNHEY and SMNVEV (reference sequence). With V trimmed by 2 bases and J by 2 bases, 3 bases remained unmatched. The CDR3 spans 15 residues.

Of note for this clone: The same CDR3 is also encoded by other DNA sequences in this sample. The chain recombines TRBV18 with TRBJ2-1, with 7 bases that match TRBD1. J gave up 4 bases and V 3 bases, and 6 bases lay outside the gene matches. This CDR3 comprises 15 residues. Germline CDR1 KGHSH, CDR2 LQKENI. The CDR3 sequence is CASSPTTGTYNEQFF. The CDR3 region has the DNA TGTGCCAGCTCACCCACGACAGGGACGTACAATGAGCAGTTCTTC.

V is TRBV18 and J is TRBJ2-3; the match to TRBD2 covers 9 bases. Germline V gene data show CDR1 as KGHSH and CDR2 as LQKENI. J was trimmed by 2 bases and V by 4 bases; bases with no gene match: 7. The CDR3 contains 16 residues. CDR3 sequence: CASSQNSGSNTDTQYF. DNA for the CDR3: TGTGCCAGCTCACAAAATAGCGGGAGTAACACAGATACGCAGTATTTT.

This chain joins TRBV25-1 and TRBJ2-5, with 13 bases lining up with TRBD2. The CDR3 is 15 amino acids. J gave up 5 bases and V 5 bases, and 5 bases lay outside the gene matches. The germline gives CDR1 MGHDK, CDR2 SYGVNS. The CDR3 loop reads CASSHTSGRVETQYF. The CDR3 DNA follows: TGTGCCAGCAGTCACACTAGCGGGAGGGTGGAGACCCAGTACTTC.

V gene TRBV15 combines with J gene TRBJ1-1; TRBD1 might be the D (5 bases). The CDR3 is 13 amino acids. Germline assignment: CDR1 LNHNV and CDR2 YYDKDF (reference sequence). Trimming took off 5 bases at V and 7 bases at J, with 14 bases between the two ends. The CDR3 DNA sequence: TGTGCCACCAGCGTCCGCCGGGGACTTGAAGCTTTCTTT. This sequence encodes CATSVRRGLEAFF.